Below are 7 T cell receptor beta chains sequenced from a single sample in a study of blood T cell repertoires in COVID-19. Generated by immunoSEQ multiplex PCR, the TCRdb table keeps only in-frame clones and is missing some. The data contain 350,000 to 500,000 clones, approximately 90% of them singletons. What was sequenced was peripheral blood. Receptors originate from a man in his late teens or twenties with COVID-19, enrolled during active disease.

The chain employs TRBV6-6 and TRBJ1-2; D not resolved. The V end was cut by 6 bases, the J end by 8 bases, with 16 bases between. Germline V gene lookup returns CDR1 MNHNY and CDR2 SVGAGI (reference sequence). The CDR3 covers 13 residues. CDR3 bases: TGTGCCAGCAGAACGCCGAGCGGTGAGGGCTACACCTTC. The encoded protein is CASRTPSGEGYTF.

The chain uses TRBV24-1 and TRBJ2-7; 9 bases map to TRBD2. The trim removed 3 bases at V and 5 bases at J, leaving 10 bases unmatched. From germline, CDR1 is KGHDR and CDR2 SFDVKD. CDR3 size: 16 residues. The CDR3 loop is CATSDRFAGGRNEQYF. CDR3 in DNA: TGTGCCACCAGTGATAGGTTTGCGGGAGGGAGAAACGAGCAGTACTTC.

The chain has TRBV28 and TRBJ1-2, with D possibly TRBD1 on 6 matching bases. This CDR3 region has 16 residues. V lost 8 bases and J lost 3, with 22 bases in between. Germline V gene lookup returns CDR1 MDHEN and CDR2 SYDVKM. CDR3 in amino acids: CASRNREISSDYGYTF. CDR3 bases: TGTGCCAGCCGAAACAGGGAAATTTCCTCGGACTATGGCTACACCTTC.

This clone was counted between two and nine times. The V call is TRBV2, the J call TRBJ2-5; a weak D match, TRBD2 (7 bases). The CDR3 consists of 15 residues. Germline CDR1 is SNHLY and CDR2 is FYNNEI. Trimming left V 4 bases short and J 5 bases short, with 17 bases between. CDR3 region: CASSGQGTKRETQYF. The CDR3 coding sequence is TGTGCCAGCAGTGGGCAGGGGACTAAGAGGGAGACCCAGTACTTC.

The chain carries TRBV15 and TRBJ2-5; TRBD2 matches at 13 bases. Germline lookup yields CDR1 LNHNV and CDR2 YYDKDF (reference sequence). The CDR3 covers 20 residues. The trim removed 2 bases at V and 1 base at J, leaving 13 bases unmatched. Written as DNA, the CDR3 is TGTGCCACCAGCAGACCAGGACTAGCGGGAGATAAAATGTTCCAAGAGACCCAGTACTTC. Translated, it gives CATSRPGLAGDKMFQETQYF.

This clone appeared once. The V call is TRBV11-2, the J call TRBJ1-2; 12 bases are a match to TRBD1. J gave up 7 bases and V 3 bases, and 6 bases lay outside the gene matches. The germline CDR1 and CDR2 sequences are SGHAT and FQNNGV. This CDR3 has 15 amino acids. For the CDR3, the DNA is TGTGCCAGCAGCTTGTTCGGGACAGGGGGCGGTGGCTACACCTTC. This codes for CASSLFGTGGGGYTF.

The chain is built from TRBV7-3 and TRBJ2-1; possible D gene TRBD2, 5 bases. This CDR3 has 15 amino acids. V lost 3 bases and J 0 bases, leaving 9 bases between the germline ends. The germline V gene encodes CDR1 SGHTA and CDR2 FQGTGA. The DNA of the CDR3 is TGTGCCAGCAGCTTCCAGCGGAGCTCCTACAATGAGCAGTTCTTC. Translation gives CASSFQRSSYNEQFF.